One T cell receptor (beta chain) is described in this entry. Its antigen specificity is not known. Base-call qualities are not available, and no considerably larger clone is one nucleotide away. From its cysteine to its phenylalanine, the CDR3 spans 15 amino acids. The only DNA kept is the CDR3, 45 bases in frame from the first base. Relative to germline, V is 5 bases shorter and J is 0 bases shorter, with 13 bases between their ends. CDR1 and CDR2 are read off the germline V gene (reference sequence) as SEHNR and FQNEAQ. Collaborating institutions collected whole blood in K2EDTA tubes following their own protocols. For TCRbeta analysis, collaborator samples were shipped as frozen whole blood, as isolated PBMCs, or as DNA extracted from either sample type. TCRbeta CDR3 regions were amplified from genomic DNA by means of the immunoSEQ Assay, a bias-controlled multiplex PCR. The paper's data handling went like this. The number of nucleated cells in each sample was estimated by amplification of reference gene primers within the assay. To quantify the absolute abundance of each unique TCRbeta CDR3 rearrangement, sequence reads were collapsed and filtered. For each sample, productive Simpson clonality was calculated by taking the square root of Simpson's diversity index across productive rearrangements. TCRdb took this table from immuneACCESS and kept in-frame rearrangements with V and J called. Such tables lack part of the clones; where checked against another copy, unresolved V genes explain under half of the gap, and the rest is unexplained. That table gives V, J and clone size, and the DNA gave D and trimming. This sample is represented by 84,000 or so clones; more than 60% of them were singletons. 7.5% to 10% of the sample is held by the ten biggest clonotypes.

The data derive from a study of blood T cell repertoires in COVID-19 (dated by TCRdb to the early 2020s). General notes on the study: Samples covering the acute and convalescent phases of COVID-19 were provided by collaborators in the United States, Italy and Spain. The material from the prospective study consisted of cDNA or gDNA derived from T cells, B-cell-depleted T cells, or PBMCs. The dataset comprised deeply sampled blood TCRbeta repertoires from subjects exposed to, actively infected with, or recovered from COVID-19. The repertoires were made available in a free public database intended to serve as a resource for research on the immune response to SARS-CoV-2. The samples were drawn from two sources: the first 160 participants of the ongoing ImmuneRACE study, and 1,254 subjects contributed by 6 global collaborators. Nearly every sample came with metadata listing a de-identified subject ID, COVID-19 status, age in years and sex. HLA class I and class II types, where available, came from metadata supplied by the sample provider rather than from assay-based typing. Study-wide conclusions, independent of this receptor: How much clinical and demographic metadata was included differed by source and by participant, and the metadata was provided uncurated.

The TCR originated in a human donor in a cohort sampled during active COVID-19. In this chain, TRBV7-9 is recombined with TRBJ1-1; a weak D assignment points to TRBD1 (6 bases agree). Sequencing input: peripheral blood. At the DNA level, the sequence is TGTGCCAGCAGCCCCAGAGGACAGCTGAACACTGAAGCTTTCTTT. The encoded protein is CASSPRGQLNTEAFF.